Listed here is a single T cell receptor beta chain. These data belong to a study of cytomegalovirus exposure and HLA in healthy donors. The PCR used 60 Vbeta and 13 Jbeta primers. In the original workflow: As a later analysis found, there were 70 million to 100 million unique TCR beta chains, of which 8.5 million to 13 million were shared. TCRdb's copy holds only in-frame clones and misses some; the assay was immunoSEQ multiplex PCR. V and J calls and clone size are given by that table; D and trimming were obtained from the DNA. The sample includes roughly 190,000 clones, 65% to 85% seen only once; the top ten take 1.6%. There are 14 residues in the CDR3. V was cut by 2 bases and J by 7 bases, with 16 bases left in between. Germline V gene sequence: CDR1 SGHDT, CDR2 YYEEEE.

V usage is TRBV5-6 and J usage is TRBJ2-7; D gene unclear. The source of this sequence is a woman younger than 35 in good health and CMV-seronegative. The sample consisted of PBMCs. The CDR3 coding sequence is TGTGCCAGCAGCTTTTCCAGGAACCTTTGGGAGCAGTACTTC. Translated, it gives CASSFSRNLWEQYF.